The source of this TCR beta chain is a study of T cell repertoires in cytomegalovirus infection. Study as a whole: Indications of both CMV infection and matching HLA type were provided by public TCR beta signatures.

Per germline, CDR1 MDHEN and CDR2 SYDVKM. The CDR3 runs to 18 residues. The V segment lost 3 bases and the J segment 7 bases; nucleotides outside the gene matches: 14. TCRdb re-analysed the reads in MiXCR, keeping a single row per CDR3 protein. The repertoire holds hundreds of thousands of distinct CDR3 sequences, around 30% seen once, with roughly a sixth in the top ten. Turning to this clonotype: Its antigen is unknown.

The rearrangement joins TRBV28 to TRBJ2-5; TRBD2 agrees at 13 bases. The input for sequencing was cultured PBMCs, taken from culture after CMV antigen stimulation. This receptor was taken from a human donor in good health (CMV status not recorded). Some clones in this sample may be carry-over from other donors' samples. In DNA, the CDR3 is TGTGCCAGCAGTTTTTGGATTTGGACTAGCGGGAGTTGGGGGACCCAGTACTTC. Translated, it gives CASSFWIWTSGSWGTQYF.